Below, 6 T cell receptor beta chains from the same sample are listed, as sequenced in a study of blood T cell repertoires in COVID-19. Clones were read by immunoSEQ multiplex PCR, and TCRdb kept only the in-frame ones, dropping some. Of tens of thousands of clones in the sample, 83% were seen once. Sequencing input: peripheral blood. These receptors were obtained from a man aged 25-45 years with COVID-19, enrolled during active disease.

This sequence joins TRBV4-1 and TRBJ1-2; 9 bases are shared with TRBD1. This CDR3 region has 16 residues. V shed 4 bases, J shed 0 bases, and the junction held 6 bases outside the gene matches. CDR1 and CDR2 (germline): MGHRA, YSYEKL. CDR3 amino acids: CASSRETGGANYGYTF. As DNA, the CDR3 is TGCGCCAGCAGCCGAGAGACAGGGGGTGCTAACTATGGCTACACCTTC.

The sample holds a few counts of this clone. The chain recombines TRBV28 with TRBJ1-1; D unclear. V lost 3 bases, J lost 3 bases, and 2 bases lay in between. The CDR3 length is 11 residues. Germline CDR1 is MDHEN and CDR2 is SYDVKM. The CDR3 nucleotides read TGTGCCAGCAGTTTCGACACTGAAGCTTTCTTT. This codes for CASSFDTEAFF.

The chain carries TRBV2 and TRBJ2-2; TRBD2 aligns across 13 bases. The CDR3 has 15 residues. The germline gives CDR1 SNHLY, CDR2 FYNNEI. Unmatched junction bases numbered 4, after V lost 6 bases and J lost 6 bases. As DNA, the CDR3 is TGTGCCAGCAGCGAACTAGCGGGAGGGCCCGGGGAGCTGTTTTTT. It yields the protein CASSELAGGPGELFF.

The rearrangement links TRBV5-1 to TRBJ2-4; 12 bases are a match to TRBD2. Germline V CDR1 and CDR2: SGHRS, YFSETQ. Trimming took 5 bases from V and 2 from J; bases not matched to a gene: 17. This CDR3 spans 20 amino acids. The CDR3 loop is CASRYDATSGRTRTKNIQYF. The CDR3 coding sequence is TGCGCCAGCAGATATGACGCTACTAGCGGGAGGACGAGAACCAAAAACATTCAGTACTTC.

V gene TRBV21-1 combines with J gene TRBJ1-1; the table gives TRBD1 as D, unverified against the DNA. TRBV21-1 is a documented pseudogene. The length of the CDR3 is 15 residues. CDR3: CASSNSDRENTEAFF. In DNA, the CDR3 is TGTGCCAGCAGCAACTCTGACAGGGAGAACACTGAAGCTTTCTTT.

The chain links TRBV7-2 to TRBJ2-3; D possibly corresponds to TRBD1 (5 bases). The CDR3 runs 12 residues. Trimming pared 4 bases from V and 4 bases from J, leaving 6 bases between. The germline gives CDR1 SGHTA, CDR2 FQGNSA. CDR3 nucleotide sequence: TGTGCCAGCAGCTGGGGCCCAGATACGCAGTATTTT. Amino acid sequence: CASSWGPDTQYF. Using reference TRBV7-2 and TRBJ2-3 for the parts outside the CDR3, the full variable domain is GAGVSQSPSNKVTEKGKDVELRCDPISGHTALYWYRQSLGQGLEFLIYFQGNSAPDKSGLPSDRFSAERTGGSVSTLTIQRTQQEDSAVYLCASSWGPDTQYFGPGTRLTVL.